One and the same sample provided the 4 T cell receptor beta chains below, sequenced in a study of OX40 agonist ivuxolimab in advanced cancers. The assay was immunoSEQ multiplex PCR, and TCRdb's table has in-frame clones only and misses some. The data show about 50,000 clones, almost 90% seen once. Sequenced here: CD4+ or CD8+ T cells sorted from blood, sampled in a trial of the OX40 agonist ivuxolimab. The receptors stem from an adult with an advanced solid tumor such as melanoma, head and neck, liver or kidney cancer.

The gene calls are TRBV6-1 and TRBJ2-1, with D unclear. The germline V gene has CDR1 MNHNS and CDR2 SASEGT. V shed 4 bases and J shed 9 bases, with 28 bases lying between them. The CDR3 contains 18 residues. In DNA, the CDR3 is TGTGCCAGCAGTGCGTCGTTACTCAAGCCGGCTAGAACTTCTGAGCAGTTCTTC. It specifies CASSASLLKPARTSEQFF.

The chain has TRBV18 and TRBJ2-1; D gene unclear. The V gene's germline CDR1 is KGHSH and CDR2 LQKENI. Trimming pared 3 bases from V and 5 bases from J, leaving 14 bases between. This CDR3 is 15 amino acids long. The DNA of the CDR3 is TGTGCCAGCTCACCCCTCCCCCCTACAGACAATGAGCAGTTCTTC. Amino acid sequence: CASSPLPPTDNEQFF.

The rearrangement uses TRBV7-8 and TRBJ2-3, with D possibly matching TRBD1 (6 bases). Germline CDR1 is SGHVS and CDR2 is FQNEAQ. CDR3 length equals 15 residues. Trimming shortened V by 5 bases and J by 9 bases, and 21 bases separated the two germline ends. The CDR3 DNA is TGTGCCAGCAGCCGACAGGAAGGAGGTCCCCCCACGCAGTATTTT. Translated, it gives CASSRQEGGPPTQYF. Full variable domain (missing parts from reference TRBV7-8 and TRBJ2-3): GAGVSQSPRYKVAKRGQDVALRCDPISGHVSLFWYQQALGQGPEFLTYFQNEAQLDKSGLPSDRFFAERPEGSVSTLKIQRTQQEDSAVYLCASSRQEGGPPTQYFGPGTRLTVL.

The V call is TRBV28, the J call TRBJ2-7; D might be TRBD2 (6 bases). The CDR3 runs to 17 residues. Germline V gene lookup returns CDR1 MDHEN and CDR2 SYDVKM. V was cut by 3 bases and J by 6 bases, with 24 bases left in between. CDR3 bases: TGTGCCAGCAGTTTGTTCAGTATGGGACTTGCCTCATCCGAGCAGTACTTC. Amino acids: CASSLFSMGLASSEQYF.